This TCR beta chain was identified during a study of control samples from healthy donors and cancer patients. Profiled with immunoSEQ multiplex PCR; TCRdb holds only in-frame clones, not every one. The data contain approximately 79,000 clones, 70% to 90% of them singletons. Germline CDR1 SGHTA, CDR2 FQGNSA. This CDR3 comprises 14 residues. V was cut by 3 bases and J by 8 bases, with 13 bases left in between. The chain has TRBV7-2 and TRBJ1-4, with D unresolved. The specimen sequenced was blood. This TCR was sampled from a man over 45 in good health. Here the CDR3 reads CASSFSFGMEKLFF. In nucleotides, the CDR3 is TGTGCCAGCAGCTTTAGTTTTGGTATGGAAAAACTGTTTTTT.